This entry describes one T cell receptor beta chain. Its antigen remains unknown. This CDR3 comprises 18 residues. Germline lookup yields CDR1 MDHEN and CDR2 SYDVKM. J gave up 0 bases and V 5 bases, and 14 bases lay outside the gene matches. This specimen comes from a study of cytomegalovirus exposure and HLA in healthy donors. Study-wide points: When a later analysis was performed, an Asian-associated ancestry cluster reportedly had fewer N-insertions than the roughly 690-donor mean. An analysis that came later showed most CMV-associated TCR beta chains appearing HLA-restricted. V segments that were indistinguishable, TRBV6-2 and TRBV6-3 among them, were omitted from analysis.

This PCR relied on a set of 60 Vbeta primers and 13 Jbeta primers. TCRdb's table, derived via immunoSEQ multiplex PCR, lists solely in-frame clones and lacks some. The table has some 170,000 clones, roughly 82% seen once. J is TRBJ1-2 and V is TRBV28; 8 nucleotides agree with TRBD1. The sequenced material came from PBMCs. The receptor was isolated from a girl aged 10-17 years in good health and CMV-seropositive. CDR3 coding DNA: TGTGCCAGCAGTCCCAGGGCGGGACGGGGACAGGCTAACTATGGCTACACCTTC. This gives the protein CASSPRAGRGQANYGYTF.